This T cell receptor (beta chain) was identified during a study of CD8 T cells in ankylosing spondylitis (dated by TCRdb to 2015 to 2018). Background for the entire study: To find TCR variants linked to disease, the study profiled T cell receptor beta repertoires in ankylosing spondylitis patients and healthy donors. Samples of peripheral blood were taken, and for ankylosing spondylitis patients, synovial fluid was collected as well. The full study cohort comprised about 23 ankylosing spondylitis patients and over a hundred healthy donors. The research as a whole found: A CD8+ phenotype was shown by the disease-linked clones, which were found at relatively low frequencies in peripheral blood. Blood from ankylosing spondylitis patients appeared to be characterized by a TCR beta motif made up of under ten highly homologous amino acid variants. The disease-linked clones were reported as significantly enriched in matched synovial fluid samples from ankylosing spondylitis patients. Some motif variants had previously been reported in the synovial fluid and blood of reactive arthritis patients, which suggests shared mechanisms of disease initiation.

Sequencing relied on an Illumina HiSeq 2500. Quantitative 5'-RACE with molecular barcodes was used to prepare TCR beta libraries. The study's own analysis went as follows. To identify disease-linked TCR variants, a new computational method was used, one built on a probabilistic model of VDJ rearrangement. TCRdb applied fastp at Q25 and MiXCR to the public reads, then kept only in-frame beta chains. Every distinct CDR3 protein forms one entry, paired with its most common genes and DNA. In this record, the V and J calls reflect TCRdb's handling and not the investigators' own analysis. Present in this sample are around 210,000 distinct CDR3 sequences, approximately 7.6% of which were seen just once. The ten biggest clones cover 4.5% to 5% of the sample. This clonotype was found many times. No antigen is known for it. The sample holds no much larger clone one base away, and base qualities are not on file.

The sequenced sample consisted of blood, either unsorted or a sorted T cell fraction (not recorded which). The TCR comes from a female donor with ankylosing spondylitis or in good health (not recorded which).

The DNA is TGTGCCACCAGCAGAATGGGTGGGTCCTCCTACGAGCAGTACTTC. Translated, it reads CATSRMGGSSYEQYF. Recombination linked TRBV15 to TRBJ2-7; the D gene assignment is ambiguous. CDR1 LNHNV and CDR2 YYDKDF were looked up in the germline V gene (reference sequence). The CDR3 has 15 amino acids, counting the end cysteine and phenylalanine. This entry keeps only the CDR3 DNA: 45 bases, framed from base 1. Cut back by 2 bases and 0 bases, the V and J ends lie 11 bases apart.